These T cell receptor beta chains were read from a single sample in a study of shared clonotypes between healthy human individuals. Sequencing used immunoSEQ multiplex PCR; TCRdb keeps in-frame clones, though not all of them. This sample has about 980,000 clones; over 60% occur once, and the top ten carry over 1.3%. Sequences were obtained from memory CD4+ T cells sorted from blood. The receptors shown here come from a young man in good health. Each CDR3 is given with its conserved first and last residue. D genes are given only for firm matches. A clone size is listed for some rows: how often the clone was seen (once, few, many), or a class if it is expanded.

clone size: NA
J gene: TRBJ2-7
V gene: TRBV19
D gene: TRBD2
CDR3 protein: CASSMASGVREQYF
CDR3 DNA: TGTGCCAGTAGTATGGCTAGCGGGGTGAGGGAGCAGTACTTC

clone size: NA
J gene: TRBJ2-7
V gene: TRBV28
D gene: NA
CDR3 protein: CASSLQGGTRQYF
CDR3 DNA: TGTGCCAGCAGTTTACAGGGGGGCACTCGACAGTACTTC

clone size: NA
J gene: TRBJ2-1
V gene: TRBV5-1
D gene: TRBD2
CDR3 protein: CASSNGAGGIYNEQFF
CDR3 DNA: TGCGCCAGCAGTAATGGAGCGGGAGGGATTTACAATGAGCAGTTCTTC

clone size: NA
J gene: TRBJ1-3
V gene: TRBV5-1
D gene: NA
CDR3 protein: CASSLPDSGNTIYF
CDR3 DNA: TGCGCCAGCAGCTTACCGGACTCTGGAAACACCATATATTTT

clone size: NA
J gene: TRBJ1-4
V gene: TRBV6-1
D gene: TRBD1
CDR3 protein: CASRGQLVEKLFF
CDR3 DNA: TGTGCCAGCAGGGGACAGCTCGTTGAAAAACTGTTTTTT

clone size: NA
J gene: TRBJ2-3
V gene: TRBV29-1
D gene: NA
CDR3 protein: CSAIPGPDTQYF
CDR3 DNA: TGCAGCGCCATCCCTGGCCCCGATACGCAGTATTTT

clone size: once
J gene: TRBJ2-7
V gene: TRBV5-6
D gene: NA
CDR3 protein: CASSLLVPPYEQYF
CDR3 DNA: TGTGCCAGCAGCTTGTTGGTTCCCCCCTACGAGCAGTACTTC

clone size: NA
J gene: TRBJ2-7
V gene: TRBV18
D gene: NA
CDR3 protein: CASSPPSKKGYEQYF
CDR3 DNA: TGTGCCAGCTCACCACCGAGCAAAAAGGGCTACGAGCAGTACTTC

clone size: many
J gene: TRBJ1-1
V gene: TRBV18
D gene: NA
CDR3 protein: CASSPQQENTEAFF
CDR3 DNA: TGTGCCAGCTCACCACAACAGGAGAACACTGAAGCTTTCTTT

clone size: NA
J gene: TRBJ1-5
V gene: TRBV6-1
D gene: NA
CDR3 protein: CASRDIRNNQPQHF
CDR3 DNA: TGTGCCAGCAGGGACATCCGTAACAATCAGCCCCAGCATTTT

clone size: NA
J gene: TRBJ2-5
V gene: TRBV6-6
D gene: NA
CDR3 protein: CASSYGGDPQETQYF
CDR3 DNA: TGTGCCAGCAGTTACGGCGGGGACCCCCAAGAGACCCAGTACTTC